These 3 T cell receptor delta chains originate from one sample sequenced in a study of γδ T cells in repeated Plasmodium falciparum infection. Bulk repertoires came from Vgamma9/Vdelta2+ or Vdelta2-negative gammadelta T cells flow-sorted from PBMC. TCRdb redid clone calling on the multiplex PCR reads using CATT. The data contain 85,000 to 95,000 delta-chain clones, approximately 1.5% of them seen just once; the ten biggest clones take up roughly 9.5%. Sequencing was done on a sample of gamma-delta T cells from blood. Source of these receptors: a pool of human donors (malaria-infected and uninfected, not separated).

This clone was counted a few times. It differs at one base from a far larger clone, so likely a read error. Other nucleotide sequences from this sample produce the same CDR3. The rearrangement joins TRDV1 to TRDJ1, with D possibly being TRDD3 (6 bases). The J gene, left out of TCRdb, was set here by checking the DNA against germline. V lost 2 bases, J lost 6 bases, and 22 bases lay in between. Germline values: CDR1 TSWWSYY, CDR2 QGS. The CDR3 covers 17 residues. The CDR3 loop reads CALGEEFPLTGGHKLIF. DNA for the CDR3: TGTGCTCTTGGGGAAGAGTTCCCCCTTACCGGGGGACATAAACTCATCTTT.

Notes on this clone: Given a much more abundant clone one base away, this may be a read error. The chain recombines TRDV1 with TRDJ1; 7 bases match TRDD3. Matching the DNA to germline supplied the J gene, which TCRdb does not give. Germline trimming cut 4 bases from V and 0 bases from J; bases unmatched to any gene: 17. The CDR3 is 19 amino acids. Germline assignment: CDR1 TSWWSYY and CDR2 QGS. The CDR3 coding sequence is TGTGCTCTTGGGGGTTTTAGGGGTCGGGGGGATCTTTACACCGATAAACTCATCTTT. Protein product: CALGGFRGRGDLYTDKLIF.

As regards this clone: The protein recorded in TCRdb matches a much larger clone and deviates from this DNA's translation at residue 12, suggesting a read error; the protein here is obtained by translating the DNA. V is TRDV2 and J is TRDJ1, with D uncertain. The CDR3 has 21 amino acids. Trimming took 3 bases from V and 3 from J, leaving 34 bases between them. Germline V gives CDR1 GEAIGNYY, CDR2 EKD. The CDR3 DNA reads as TGTGCCTGTGACCCCCTCGGATCAGCACTAGCTCTGACTGAAGAAGCCGATAAACTCATCTTT. This translates into CACDPLGSALALTEEADKLIF.